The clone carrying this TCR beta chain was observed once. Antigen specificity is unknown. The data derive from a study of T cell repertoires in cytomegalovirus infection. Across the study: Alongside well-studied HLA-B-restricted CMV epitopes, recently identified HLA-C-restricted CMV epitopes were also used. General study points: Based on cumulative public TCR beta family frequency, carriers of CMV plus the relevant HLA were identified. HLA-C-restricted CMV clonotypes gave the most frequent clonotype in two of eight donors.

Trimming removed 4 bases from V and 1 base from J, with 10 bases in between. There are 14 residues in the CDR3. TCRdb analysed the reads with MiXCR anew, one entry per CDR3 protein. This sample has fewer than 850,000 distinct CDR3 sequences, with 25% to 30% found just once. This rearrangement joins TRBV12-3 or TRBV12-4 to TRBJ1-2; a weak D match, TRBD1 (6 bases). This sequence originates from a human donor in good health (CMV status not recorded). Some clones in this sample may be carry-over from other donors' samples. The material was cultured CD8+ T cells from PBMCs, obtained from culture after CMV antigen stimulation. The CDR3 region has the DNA TGTGCCAGCAGTTCCCAGGGGTATAACTATGGCTACACCTTC. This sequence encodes CASSSQGYNYGYTF.